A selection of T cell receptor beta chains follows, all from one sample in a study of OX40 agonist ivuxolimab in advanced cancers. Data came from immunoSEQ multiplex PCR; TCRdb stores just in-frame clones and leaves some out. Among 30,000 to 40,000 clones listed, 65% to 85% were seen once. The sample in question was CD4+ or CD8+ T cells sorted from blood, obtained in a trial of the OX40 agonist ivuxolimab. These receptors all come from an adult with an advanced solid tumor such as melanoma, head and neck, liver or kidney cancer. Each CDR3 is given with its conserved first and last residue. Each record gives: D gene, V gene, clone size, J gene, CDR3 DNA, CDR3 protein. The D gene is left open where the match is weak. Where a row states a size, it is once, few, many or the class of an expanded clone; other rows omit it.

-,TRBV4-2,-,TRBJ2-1,TGTGCCAGCAGCCAAGATTGGGGGGGGGCACAGCAGTTCTTC,CASSQDWGGAQQFF
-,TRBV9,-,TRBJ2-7,TGTGCCAGCAGCGTAGCCCCCAGCGCCACCTACGAGCAGTACTTC,CASSVAPSATYEQYF
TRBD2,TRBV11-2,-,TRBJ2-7,TGTGCCAGCAGCTTAGATCGATCTAGCGGGTCTTACTACGAGCAGTACTTC,CASSLDRSSGSYYEQYF
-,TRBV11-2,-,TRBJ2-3,TGTGCCAGCAGACGCTTGGTTGAAGATACGCAGTATTTT,CASRRLVEDTQYF
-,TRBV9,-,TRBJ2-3,TGTGCCAGCAGCCATCCAAGGACAGACAGCACAGATACGCAGTATTTT,CASSHPRTDSTDTQYF
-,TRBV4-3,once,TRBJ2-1,TGCGCCAGCAGCCGACATGACAGCGGCTCCTACAATGAGCAGTTCTTC,CASSRHDSGSYNEQFF
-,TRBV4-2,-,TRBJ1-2,TGTGCCAGCAGCGCTGGGGGCCTTAACTATGGCTACACCTTC,CASSAGGLNYGYTF
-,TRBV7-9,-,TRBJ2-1,TGTGCCAGCAGCTGGAACAGGGCGGTGTTCTTC,CASSWNRAVFF
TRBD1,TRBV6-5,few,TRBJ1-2,TGTGCCAGCAGCTTCACAGGGGGTGGTGGCTACACCTTC,CASSFTGGGGYTF
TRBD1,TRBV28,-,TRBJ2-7,TGTGCCAGCAGTTCACCTCGGTACAGGGGTCGGTACTTC,CASSSPRYRGRYF
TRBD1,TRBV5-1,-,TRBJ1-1,TGCGCCAGCAGCCACCGACAGGGTCTGAACACTGAAGCTTTCTTT,CASSHRQGLNTEAFF
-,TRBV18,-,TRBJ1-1,TGTGCCAGCTCACCGGAAATCGAAAGCGCGCGGGAAGCTTTCTTT,CASSPEIESAREAFF
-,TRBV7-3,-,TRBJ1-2,TGTGCCAGCAGCCCACCAGCCGCGGCAGCTTCTAACTATGGCTACACCTTC,CASSPPAAAASNYGYTF
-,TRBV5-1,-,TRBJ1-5,TGCGCCAGCAGCTTGGCAGGGGAAGGGAATCAGCCCCAGCATTTT,CASSLAGEGNQPQHF
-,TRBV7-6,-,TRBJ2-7,TGTGCCAGCAGCACAGAGGGTCCCAGTACCTACGAGCAGTACTTC,CASSTEGPSTYEQYF
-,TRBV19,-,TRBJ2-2,TGTGCCAGTAGTTCTCTCAGGGGCCCTGGAACCGGGGAGCTGTTTTTT,CASSSLRGPGTGELFF
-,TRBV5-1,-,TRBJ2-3,TGCGCCAGCCGACGGGACTATACGCAGTATTTT,CASRRDYTQYF
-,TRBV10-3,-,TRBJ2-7,TGTGCCATCAGTGAGACCGGGAACACCTACGAGCAGTACTTC,CAISETGNTYEQYF
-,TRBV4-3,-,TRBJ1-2,TGCGCCAGCAGCTGGGAACAAACCTATGGCTACACCTTC,CASSWEQTYGYTF
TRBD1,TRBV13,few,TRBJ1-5,TGTGCCAGCAGCTTGACAGGGGATAGCAATCAGCCCCAGCATTTT,CASSLTGDSNQPQHF
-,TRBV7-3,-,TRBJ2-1,TGTGCCAGCAGCCCCTTAGGGGCAGACTACAATGAGCAGTTCTTC,CASSPLGADYNEQFF
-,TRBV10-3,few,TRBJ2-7,TGTGCCATCAGTGAGAGGACGATTGAGGAGCAGTACTTC,CAISERTIEEQYF
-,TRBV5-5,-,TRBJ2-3,TGTGCCAGCAGCTTGGTCCCGAGTAGGACGCAGTATTTT,CASSLVPSRTQYF
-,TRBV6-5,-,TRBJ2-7,TGTGCCAGCAGTTACTCGGGGACTGGGGCTAGAGAGCAGTACTTC,CASSYSGTGAREQYF
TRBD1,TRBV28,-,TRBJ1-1,TGTGCCAGCAACCGCGACAGGGGGCAAGTTGAAGCTTTCTTT,CASNRDRGQVEAFF
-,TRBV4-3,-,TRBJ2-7,TGCGCCAGCAGCCAAGATCAGGCCCGTGGGTACCCAGCTTCCTACGAGCAGTACTTC,CASSQDQARGYPASYEQYF
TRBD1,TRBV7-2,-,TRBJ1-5,TGTGCCAGCAGCTTAAATGGACAGGGTAACCATCAGCCCCAGCATTTT,CASSLNGQGNHQPQHF
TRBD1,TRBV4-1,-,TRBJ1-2,TGCGCCAGCAGCCAAGATTTGACAGGGTTCGTATATGGCTACACCTTC,CASSQDLTGFVYGYTF
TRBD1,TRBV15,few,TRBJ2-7,TGTGCCACCAGCAGCGCTTACGGACAGGCCTACGAGCAGTACTTC,CATSSAYGQAYEQYF
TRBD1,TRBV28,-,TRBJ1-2,TGTGCCAGCAGCACCCTCTCCGGAACCGGGACAGGCTTCTATGGCTACACCTTC,CASSTLSGTGTGFYGYTF
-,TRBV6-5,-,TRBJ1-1,TGTGCCACCTTTCCTGGGGGAGGTAACACTGAAGCTTTCTTT,CATFPGGGNTEAFF
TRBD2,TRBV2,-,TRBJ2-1,TGTGCCAGCATCCCGGGACTAGCATACAATGAGCAGTTCTTC,CASIPGLAYNEQFF
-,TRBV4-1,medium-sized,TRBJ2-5,TGCGCCAGCAGCCGACTTCAGGGGAATGGAGAGACCCAGTACTTC,CASSRLQGNGETQYF
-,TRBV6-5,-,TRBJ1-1,TGTGCCAGCAGTTACTCGGGAACAGGGACGAACACTGAAGCTTTCTTT,CASSYSGTGTNTEAFF
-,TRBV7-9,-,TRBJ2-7,TGTGCCAGCAGCTTAGGTTTGGGTGGCGAGCAGTACTTC,CASSLGLGGEQYF
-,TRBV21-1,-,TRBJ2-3,TGTGCCAGCAGCAAAGTGGAGGTAAAGATTGGCACAGATACGCAGTATTTT,CASSKVEVKIGTDTQYF
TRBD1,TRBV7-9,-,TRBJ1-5,TGTGCCAGCAGCTCCACAGGGGGCAGAGAAGATCAGCCCCAGCATTTT,CASSSTGGREDQPQHF
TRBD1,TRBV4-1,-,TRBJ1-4,TGCGCCAGCAGCGACCGACAGGGTGATGAAAAACTGTTTTTT,CASSDRQGDEKLFF
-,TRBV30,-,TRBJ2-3,TGTGCCTGGAGAAACCCTCGGGGGACAGATACGCAGTATTTT,CAWRNPRGTDTQYF
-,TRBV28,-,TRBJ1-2,TGTGCCAGCAGACTTAACGGGGCCTCTGGCTACACCTTC,CASRLNGASGYTF
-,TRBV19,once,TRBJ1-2,TGTGCCAGTAGCAACCGAGGCTATGGCTACACCTTC,CASSNRGYGYTF
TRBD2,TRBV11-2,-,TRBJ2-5,TGTGCCAGCAGCCCCTCGGGACTAGCGGGAGTGGAGACCCAGTACTTC,CASSPSGLAGVETQYF
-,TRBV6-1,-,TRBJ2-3,TGTGCCAGCACCAGCATTGCAGATACGCAGTATTTT,CASTSIADTQYF
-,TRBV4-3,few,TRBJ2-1,TGCGCCAGCAGCCAGGAGGACCCAGCGTGGGAGCAGTTCTTC,CASSQEDPAWEQFF
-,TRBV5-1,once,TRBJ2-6,TGCGCCAGCAGCTTGGGGGGCTCAATCTCTGGGGCCAACGTCCTGACTTTC,CASSLGGSISGANVLTF
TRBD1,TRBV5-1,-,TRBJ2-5,TGCGCCAGCAGCAACCGGGACAGGGAGCTACAAGAGACCCAGTACTTC,CASSNRDRELQETQYF
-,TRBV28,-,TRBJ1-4,TGTGCCAGCAGTTTAAGACGGACCGAAAAACTGTTTTTT,CASSLRRTEKLFF
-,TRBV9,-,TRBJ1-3,TGTGCCAGCAGCGTAAGGTCAGGGTCTGGAAACACCATATATTTT,CASSVRSGSGNTIYF
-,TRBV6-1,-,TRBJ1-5,TGTGCCAGCAGTTTGCGTGAGGGCAATCAGCCCCAGCATTTT,CASSLREGNQPQHF
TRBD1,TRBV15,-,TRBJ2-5,TGTGCCACCAGCGAGGGGACAGGCTATGAGACCCAGTACTTC,CATSEGTGYETQYF
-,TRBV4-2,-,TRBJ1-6,TGTGCCAGCAGCCAAGTGGGGGATGCCGGGATAGGGCCCCTCCACTTT,CASSQVGDAGIGPLHF
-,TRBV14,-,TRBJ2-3,TGTGCCAGCAGCCAATTGGACTCCACAGATACGCAGTATTTT,CASSQLDSTDTQYF
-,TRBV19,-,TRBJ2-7,TGTGCCAGTAGTATAGGGAACAGGGCCTACGAGCAGTACTTC,CASSIGNRAYEQYF
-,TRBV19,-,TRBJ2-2,TGTGCCAGTAGTCCCTTGCAAGGAGGGCCCGGGGAGCTGTTTTTT,CASSPLQGGPGELFF